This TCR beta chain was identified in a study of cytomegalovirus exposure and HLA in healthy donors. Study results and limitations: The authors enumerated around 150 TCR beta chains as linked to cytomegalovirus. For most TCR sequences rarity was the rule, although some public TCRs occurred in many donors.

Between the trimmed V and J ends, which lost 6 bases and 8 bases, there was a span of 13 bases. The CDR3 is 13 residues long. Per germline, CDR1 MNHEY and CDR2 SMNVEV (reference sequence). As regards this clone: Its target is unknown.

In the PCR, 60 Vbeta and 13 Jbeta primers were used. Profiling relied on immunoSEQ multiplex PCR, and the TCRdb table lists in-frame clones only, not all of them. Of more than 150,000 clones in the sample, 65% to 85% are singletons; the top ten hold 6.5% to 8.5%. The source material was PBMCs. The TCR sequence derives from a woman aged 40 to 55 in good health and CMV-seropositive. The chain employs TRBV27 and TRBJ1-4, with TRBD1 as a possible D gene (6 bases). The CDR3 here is CASRQQGEEKLFF. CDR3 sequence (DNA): TGTGCCAGCAGACAACAGGGCGAGGAAAAACTGTTTTTT.